The next 25 T cell receptor beta chains were all read from a single sample in a study of T cells after yellow fever vaccination. Each CDR3 protein gets one entry after TCRdb re-called the 5' RACE reads with MiXCR. The table shows some 300,000 distinct CDR3 sequences, with less than 9.5% occurring only once. The sequencing used PBMCs, collected about 41 days after the first yellow fever vaccination. The receptors stem from a man aged 18 to 29 who received the YFV17D yellow fever vaccine.

The CDR3 loop is CASSLGARGNEQFF. DNA of the CDR3: TGTGCCAGCAGCTTAGGAGCCAGGGGGAATGAGCAGTTCTTC. The rearrangement joins TRBV7-9 to TRBJ2-1; 7 nucleotides match TRBD1. V was clipped by 1 base and J by 7 bases; unmatched bases: 4. Germline values: CDR1 SEHNR, CDR2 FQNEAQ (reference sequence). This CDR3 is built from 14 residues.

V gene TRBV7-9 combines with J gene TRBJ2-7; the D gene is possibly TRBD1 (6 bases). This CDR3 has 14 amino acids. V was cut by 5 bases and J by 1 base, with 12 bases left in between. The germline CDR1 and CDR2 sequences are SEHNR and FQNEAQ (reference sequence). The CDR3 region has the DNA TGTGCCAGCAGCCACCGACAGGTATCCTACGAGCAGTACTTC. Residues: CASSHRQVSYEQYF.

This clonotype was detected ten times or more. The chain carries TRBV7-9 and TRBJ2-7; 8 bases align to TRBD2. Germline V lookup: CDR1 SEHNR, CDR2 FQNEAQ (reference sequence). The length of the CDR3 is 15 residues. V was pared by 5 bases and J by 2 bases, with 8 bases of the junction left unmatched. The CDR3 sequence is CASSPTGGAAYEQYF. DNA of the CDR3: TGTGCCAGCAGCCCTACCGGGGGGGCCGCCTACGAGCAGTACTTC.

This clonotype was seen only a few times. The chain joins TRBV25-1 to TRBJ1-4; 7 nucleotides line up with TRBD1. With 6 bases clipped from V and 7 bases from J, the junction kept 5 bases outside the gene matches. Looked up from germline, CDR1 is MGHDK and CDR2 is SYGVNS. The CDR3 loop spans 13 amino acids. Here the CDR3 DNA reads TGTGCCAGCAGGACAGGGAAAAGTGAAAAACTGTTTTTT. Translated, it gives CASRTGKSEKLFF.

V and J are TRBV2 and TRBJ1-1; D gene unclear. Germline V lookup: CDR1 SNHLY, CDR2 FYNNEI. This CDR3 has 15 amino acids. V was cut by 5 bases and J by 10 bases, with 23 bases left in between. CDR3 bases: TGTGCCAGCAGTAGAGAAGGGTTGGGCTCATCCGGAGCTTTCTTT. Protein sequence: CASSREGLGSSGAFF. The full variable domain, rest sourced from reference TRBV2 and TRBJ1-1, is EPEVTQTPSHQVTQMGQEVILRCVPISNHLYFYWYRQILGQKVEFLVSFYNNEISEKSEIFDDQFSVERPDGSNFTLKIRSTKLEDSAMYFCASSREGLGSSGAFFGQGTRLTVV.

The gene calls are TRBV7-3 and TRBJ2-7; a weak D match, TRBD2 (6 bases). V shed 3 bases and J shed 6 bases, with 12 bases lying between them. Germline-derived CDR1 and CDR2 are SGHTA and FQGTGA. The length of the CDR3 is 13 residues. CDR3 nucleotides: TGTGCCAGCAGCTTCGGACTGGGAGGCGAGCAGTACTTC. Translating gives CASSFGLGGEQYF. The full variable domain, in which reference TRBV7-3 and TRBJ2-7 provide the parts outside the CDR3, is GAGVSQTPSNKVTEKGKYVELRCDPISGHTALYWYRQSLGQGPEFLIYFQGTGAADDSGLPNDRFFAVRPEGSVSTLKIQRTERGDSAVYLCASSFGLGGEQYFGPGTRLTVT.

The chain is built from TRBV18 and TRBJ1-2, with a possible D match to TRBD1 (5 bases). CDR3 size: 14 residues. The V end lost 2 bases, the J end lost 6 bases, and 13 bases lay between the germline ends. From germline, CDR1 is KGHSH and CDR2 LQKENI. CDR3 region: CASSPSDTIHGYTF. The CDR3 DNA follows: TGTGCCAGCTCACCATCGGACACCATCCATGGCTACACCTTC.

This clonotype was seen a few times. V gene TRBV5-1 combines with J gene TRBJ1-1; D may be TRBD1 (5 bases). Looked up from germline, CDR1 is SGHRS and CDR2 is YFSETQ. V gave up 0 bases and J gave up 5 bases, with 17 bases separating them. This CDR3 is 16 amino acids long. The CDR3 reads CASSLGQLSRGTEAFF. The CDR3 DNA sequence: TGCGCCAGCAGCTTGGGACAGCTATCGCGGGGGACTGAAGCTTTCTTT.

There are a few counts of this clonotype. The chain combines TRBV6-2 or TRBV6-3 with TRBJ2-7; 7 nucleotides match TRBD1. The V and J ends lost 4 bases and 0 bases, in that order; junction bases with no gene match: 6. This CDR3 spans 15 amino acids. Looked up from germline, CDR1 is MNHEY and CDR2 is SVGEGT. Here the CDR3 reads CASSFTGDSSYEQYF. The DNA for the CDR3 is TGTGCCAGCAGTTTTACAGGGGATAGCTCCTACGAGCAGTACTTC.

The chain has TRBV29-1 and TRBJ2-2, with 11 bases matching TRBD1. The germline CDR1 and CDR2 sequences are SQVTM and ANQGSEA. The CDR3 has 14 amino acids. Trimming cost V 5 bases and J 10 bases; bases outside gene matches: 9. The CDR3 spells CSVSSDRGQVELFF. CDR3 nucleotides: TGCAGCGTTAGTTCGGACAGGGGGCAGGTGGAGCTGTTTTTT.

This clonotype has more than one count but fewer than ten. The rearrangement links TRBV20-1 to TRBJ2-3; 8 bases map to TRBD2. Trimming removed 7 bases from V and 6 bases from J; junction bases left unmatched: 9. The CDR3 is 13 amino acids. In germline, CDR1 is DFQATT, CDR2 SNEGSKA (reference sequence). CDR3: CSDRGGLYDTQYF. In nucleotides, the CDR3 is TGCAGTGACCGGGGGGGCTTGTATGATACGCAGTATTTT.

Many counts were recorded for this clonotype. V usage is TRBV5-1 and J usage is TRBJ2-2; D might be TRBD1 (6 bases). V lost 4 bases and J lost 5, with 12 bases in between. The CDR3 is 14 residues long. Germline values: CDR1 SGHRS, CDR2 YFSETQ. CDR3 sequence reads: CASSQKGTTGELFF. The CDR3 DNA is TGCGCCAGCAGCCAAAAGGGGACAACCGGGGAGCTGTTTTTT.

This clonotype was found a few times. The gene calls are TRBV12-3 or TRBV12-4 and TRBJ1-1; TRBD1 matches at 7 bases. This CDR3 region has 14 residues. V lost 3 bases and J lost 5; bases outside the gene matches: 6. CDR3 in amino acids: CASSFLEGATEAFF. The CDR3 DNA reads as TGTGCCAGCAGTTTTCTGGAGGGGGCTACTGAAGCTTTCTTT.

CDR3 sequence (DNA): TGTGCCAGCAGTCCACAGGGACAAAACTATGGCTACACCTTC. It yields the protein CASSPQGQNYGYTF. The chain has TRBV25-1 and TRBJ1-2; TRBD1 is a possible D gene (6 bases). V lost 5 bases and J 2 bases, leaving 12 bases between the germline ends. This CDR3 contains 14 residues. Germline values: CDR1 MGHDK, CDR2 SYGVNS.

The V and J genes are TRBV6-1 and TRBJ2-7, with 8 positions matching TRBD2. Germline CDR1 is MNHNS and CDR2 is SASEGT. The CDR3 loop spans 16 amino acids. J gave up 2 bases and V 0 bases, and 6 bases lay outside the gene matches. DNA of the CDR3: TGTGCCAGCAGTGAAGCGCGGGGGGCCGGCCCCTACGAGCAGTACGTC. The encoded protein is CASSEARGAGPYEQYV.

V usage is TRBV5-1 and J usage is TRBJ1-6; D unresolved. This CDR3 is built from 18 residues. Looked up from germline, CDR1 is SGHRS and CDR2 is YFSETQ. Trimming stripped 0 bases from V and 0 bases from J, with 13 bases between. The CDR3 DNA sequence: TGCGCCAGCAGCTTGGAAAGGCGTCAGAGCTCCTATAATTCACCCCTCCACTTT. Residues: CASSLERRQSSYNSPLHF.

This clonotype occurred a few times. The chain employs TRBV7-8 and TRBJ2-2; 10 positions agree with TRBD1. With V trimmed by 2 bases and J by 1 base, 7 bases remained unmatched. CDR1 is SGHVS, CDR2 FQNEAQ, per germline. This CDR3 region has 18 residues. CDR3 loop: CASSLMGQGKVNTGELFF. CDR3 DNA: TGTGCCAGCAGCTTAATGGGACAGGGGAAGGTGAACACCGGGGAGCTGTTTTTT. The full variable domain, completed using reference TRBV7-8 and TRBJ2-2, is GAGVSQSPRYKVAKRGQDVALRCDPISGHVSLFWYQQALGQGPEFLTYFQNEAQLDKSGLPSDRFFAERPEGSVSTLKIQRTQQEDSAVYLCASSLMGQGKVNTGELFFGEGSRLTVL.

In its sample, this clonotype was seen a few times. This chain uses TRBV7-2 with TRBJ1-6, with TRBD1 matching 9 bases. Germline lookup yields CDR1 SGHTA and CDR2 FQGNSA. This CDR3 has 15 amino acids. V shed 3 bases, J shed 9 bases, and the junction held 6 bases outside the gene matches. This CDR3 is CASSFLTGGSSPLHF. The CDR3 coding sequence is TGTGCCAGCAGCTTCCTGACAGGGGGGTCTTCACCCCTCCACTTT.

This clonotype has a count of ten or more. This chain links TRBV5-1 with TRBJ1-2; D ambiguous. The V end was cut by 0 bases, the J end by 3 bases, with 9 bases between. The CDR3 runs 14 residues. CDR1 SGHRS and CDR2 YFSETQ come from the germline V gene. The CDR3 region has the DNA TGCGCCAGCAGCTTGGACAGAACCGACTATGGCTACACCTTC. Protein product: CASSLDRTDYGYTF.

This clonotype occurred many times. The chain is built from TRBV12-3 or TRBV12-4 and TRBJ1-1; weak D call: TRBD1 (6 bases). Deletions cut 6 bases from V and 4 bases from J, with 9 bases between. The CDR3 totals 12 residues. The chain's CDR3 is CASRQGITEAFF. The CDR3 nucleotides are TGTGCCAGCAGACAGGGTATCACTGAAGCTTTCTTT.

This clonotype was counted only a few times. The V gene is TRBV10-3, the J gene TRBJ1-1; D is perhaps TRBD1 (6 bases). Deletions cut 2 bases from V and 7 bases from J, with 20 bases between. The CDR3 spans 16 residues. Germline CDR1 is ENHRY and CDR2 is SYGVKD. The CDR3 DNA reads as TGTGCCATCAGTGAGACAGGGAGCACTTATGGTGGTGAAGCTTTCTTT. Its translation: CAISETGSTYGGEAFF.

This clonotype was detected only a few times. V gene TRBV7-2 combines with J gene TRBJ2-1; TRBD1 matches at 10 bases. The germline V gene encodes CDR1 SGHTA and CDR2 FQGNSA. This CDR3 has 15 residues. J lost 8 bases, V lost 2 bases, and 6 bases had no gene match. The CDR3 reads CASSLRQGATDEQFF. In DNA, the CDR3 is TGTGCCAGCAGCTTAAGACAGGGGGCGACCGATGAGCAGTTCTTC.

This clonotype has only a few counts. The rearrangement uses TRBV19 and TRBJ2-1; TRBD1 matches at 7 bases. V shed 8 bases and J 2 bases; nucleotides not matched to a gene: 27. CDR1 is LNHDA and CDR2 is SQIVND in the germline V gene (reference sequence). The CDR3 length is 21 residues. The CDR3 loop is CASSRPEGAKSSLVPYNEQFF. The CDR3 DNA is TGTGCCAGTTCCCGGCCTGAGGGGGCGAAGAGTTCCTTGGTCCCCTACAATGAGCAGTTCTTC.

The rearrangement uses TRBV20-1 and TRBJ2-5; 14 bases match TRBD2. The germline gives CDR1 DFQATT, CDR2 SNEGSKA (reference sequence). The CDR3 length is 15 residues. Trimming took 6 bases from V and 4 from J; bases not matched to a gene: 7. CDR3 sequence: CSAATSGGAGETQYF. The DNA for the CDR3 is TGCAGTGCCGCGACTAGCGGGGGGGCGGGAGAGACCCAGTACTTC.

This clonotype came up a few times. The chain uses TRBV5-1 and TRBJ1-1; the D is unclear. The CDR3 runs to 11 residues. Germline values: CDR1 SGHRS, CDR2 YFSETQ. Trimming pared 5 bases from V and 3 bases from J, leaving 5 bases between. The CDR3, as DNA: TGCGCCAGCAGTGGGGACACTGAAGCTTTCTTT. Protein: CASSGDTEAFF. The full variable domain, rest sourced from reference TRBV5-1 and TRBJ1-1, is KAGVTQTPRYLIKTRGQQVTLSCSPISGHRSVSWYQQTPGQGLQFLFEYFSETQRNKGNFPGRFSGRQFSNSRSEMNVSTLELGDSALYLCASSGDTEAFFGQGTRLTVV.